A single sample gave rise to the 32 T cell receptor beta chains below, sequenced in a study of shared clonotypes between healthy human individuals. The table came from immunoSEQ multiplex PCR; TCRdb's copy has only in-frame clones and leaves some out. The sample carries roughly 1 million clones, about 75% recorded once. The specimen was memory CD4+ T cells sorted from blood. Indicated subset: CD45RA-negative fraction. The receptors stem from a man aged 18 to 35 in good health.

The V call is TRBV25-1, the J call TRBJ2-7; D is perhaps TRBD2 (5 bases). Germline CDR1 and CDR2: MGHDK and SYGVNS. CDR3 length: 16 amino acids. The CDR3 loop is CCASTRPAAPTYEQYF. The CDR3 bases are TGTTGTGCCAGCACTCGGCCAGCGGCCCCCACCTACGAGCAGTACTTC.

The rearrangement links TRBV28 to TRBJ2-7; TRBD1 matches 7 bases. The CDR3 is 12 residues long. V lost 5 bases, J lost 11 bases, and 9 bases stayed unmatched. Germline V CDR1 and CDR2: MDHEN, SYDVKM. In nucleotides, the CDR3 is TGTGCCAGCAGTCCGATTCGTGGGACAGAGTACTTC. Encoded protein: CASSPIRGTEYF.

J is TRBJ2-1 and V is TRBV7-3; D unresolved. Trimming pared 0 bases from V and 0 bases from J, leaving 6 bases between. Germline lookup yields CDR1 SGHTA and CDR2 FQGTGA. This CDR3 is built from 15 residues. CDR3: CASSLTASSYNEQFF. CDR3 bases: TGTGCCAGCAGCTTAACTGCGAGCTCCTACAATGAGCAGTTCTTC.

This clone was observed many times. J is TRBJ2-3 and V is TRBV19; TRBD2 matches at 7 bases. The length of the CDR3 is 17 residues. J lost 4 bases, V lost 3 bases, and 13 bases had no gene match. Germline-derived CDR1 and CDR2 are LNHDA and SQIVND (reference sequence). The CDR3 sequence: CASSIFPGGRNADTQYF. CDR3 in DNA: TGTGCCAGTAGTATCTTTCCGGGCGGGAGAAACGCAGATACGCAGTATTTT.

J is TRBJ2-3 and V is TRBV4-2; no firm D call. Germline CDR1 and CDR2: LGHNA and YNFKEQ. The V and J ends lost 0 bases and 2 bases respectively, with 6 bases between them. CDR3 size: 14 residues. CDR3 residues: CASSQDLDTDTQYF. The CDR3 DNA follows: TGTGCCAGCAGCCAAGACTTAGACACAGATACGCAGTATTTT.

In this sample, this clone turned up once. The V and J genes are TRBV6-5 and TRBJ1-2, with a possible D match to TRBD1 (5 bases). The CDR3 extends over 15 amino acids. CDR1 is MNHEY and CDR2 is SVGAGI in the germline V gene. V dropped 3 bases and J dropped 7 bases, with 18 bases sitting between them. The CDR3 region is CASSYDGGPGGGYTF. For the CDR3, the DNA is TGTGCCAGCAGTTATGATGGAGGGCCTGGGGGTGGCTACACCTTC.

This clone was detected only a few times. This chain links TRBV7-2 with TRBJ2-5; TRBD2 aligns across 8 bases. CDR3 length: 14 amino acids. The V gene end was trimmed by 4 bases and the J gene end by 1 base; junction bases not matched to a gene: 2. Germline V gives CDR1 SGHTA, CDR2 FQGNSA. DNA for the CDR3: TGTGCCAGCAGCTCTACTAGCGGCCAAGAGACCCAGTACTTC. Residues: CASSSTSGQETQYF.

The DNA of the CDR3 is TGCAGCGTTGTCACAGCCTGGGAGACCCAGTACTTC. As protein: CSVVTAWETQYF. This chain connects TRBV29-1 to TRBJ2-5; D is undetermined. Trimming pared 4 bases from V and 5 bases from J, leaving 11 bases between. Germline CDR1 is SQVTM and CDR2 is ANQGSEA. The CDR3 is made up of 12 amino acids.

V gene TRBV5-1 combines with J gene TRBJ1-4; TRBD1 agrees at 7 bases. Germline lookup yields CDR1 SGHRS and CDR2 YFSETQ. The CDR3 spans 16 residues. V gave up 2 bases and J gave up 2 bases; unmatched junction bases: 6. CDR3 sequence (DNA): TGCGCCAGCAGCTTTCAGGGGGAAAAGACTAATGAAAAACTGTTTTTT. This sequence encodes CASSFQGEKTNEKLFF.

This clone appeared a few times. This chain links TRBV6-1 with TRBJ1-1; 11 nucleotides align to TRBD1. V shed 2 bases, J shed 5 bases, and the junction held 7 bases outside the gene matches. CDR1 is MNHNS and CDR2 is SASEGT in the germline V gene. This CDR3 contains 16 residues. CDR3 protein: CASSERGTGGRTEAFF. The DNA for the CDR3 is TGTGCCAGCAGTGAAAGGGGGACAGGGGGAAGGACTGAAGCTTTCTTT.

This clone came up many times. CDR3 region: CASSEEARSDEQYF. The CDR3 DNA sequence: TGTGCCAGCAGTGAAGAGGCTAGGTCGGACGAGCAGTACTTC. The chain links TRBV6-1 to TRBJ2-7, with D uncertain. V was cut by 1 base and J by 5 bases, with 12 bases left in between. Germline assignment: CDR1 MNHNS and CDR2 SASEGT. The CDR3 consists of 14 residues.

The chain links TRBV14 to TRBJ2-7; D gene ambiguous. The germline V gene encodes CDR1 SGHDN and CDR2 FVKESK. V dropped 0 bases and J dropped 0 bases, with 3 bases sitting between them. This CDR3 region has 13 residues. In DNA, the CDR3 is TGTGCCAGCAGCCAAGACCTCTCCTACGAGCAGTACTTC. Its translation is CASSQDLSYEQYF. Full variable domain (outside the CDR3, taken from reference TRBV14 and TRBJ2-7): EAGVTQFPSHSVIEKGQTVTLRCDPISGHDNLYWYRRVMGKEIKFLLHFVKESKQDESGMPNNRFLAERTGGTYSTLKVQPAELEDSGVYFCASSQDLSYEQYFGPGTRLTVT.

The rearrangement links TRBV18 to TRBJ2-2; 9 bases map to TRBD2. The CDR3 runs to 17 residues. V shed 0 bases and J 4 bases; nucleotides not matched to a gene: 6. Germline V gene lookup returns CDR1 KGHSH and CDR2 LQKENI. CDR3 loop: CASSPPRASGTTGELFF. The DNA for the CDR3 is TGTGCCAGCTCACCACCGAGGGCTAGCGGGACCACCGGGGAGCTGTTTTTT.

Many counts were recorded for this clone. The gene calls are TRBV30 and TRBJ2-3; 11 nucleotides match TRBD2. Trimming took 5 bases from V and 2 from J; bases not matched to a gene: 6. This CDR3 has 15 amino acids. Germline V CDR1 and CDR2: GTSNPN, SVGIG (reference sequence). The CDR3 protein is CAWGRTSGYTDTQYF. CDR3 nucleotides: TGTGCCTGGGGGAGGACTAGCGGGTACACAGATACGCAGTATTTT.

This clone was seen more than once but under ten times. The chain couples TRBV7-3 to TRBJ2-6, with a tentative D call TRBD1 (6 bases). The germline V gene has CDR1 SGHTA and CDR2 FQGTGA. The CDR3 length is 15 residues. With 5 bases removed from V and 4 bases from J, the gap between germline ends came to 12 bases. CDR3 loop: CASSPTGHGANVLTF. In DNA, the CDR3 is TGTGCCAGCAGCCCTACAGGGCACGGGGCCAACGTCCTGACTTTC. The whole variable domain, filled in from reference TRBV7-3 and TRBJ2-6, reads GAGVSQTPSNKVTEKGKYVELRCDPISGHTALYWYRQSLGQGPEFLIYFQGTGAADDSGLPNDRFFAVRPEGSVSTLKIQRTERGDSAVYLCASSPTGHGANVLTFGAGSRLTVL.

The chain employs TRBV30 and TRBJ1-2; TRBD1 matches 8 bases. CDR3 size: 15 residues. V shed 3 bases and J 7 bases; nucleotides not matched to a gene: 13. The germline gives CDR1 GTSNPN, CDR2 SVGIG (reference sequence). CDR3 bases: TGTGCCTGGAGCGCAACCCAGGGGGCGCTTCCTGGCTACACCTTC. It yields the protein CAWSATQGALPGYTF.

CDR3 coding DNA: TGTGCCAGCAGTTTAACCGGAGGGGTCTTCCGAGGTTCACCCCTCCACTTT. The encoded protein is CASSLTGGVFRGSPLHF. The V gene is TRBV28, the J gene TRBJ1-6; weak D call: TRBD1 (5 bases). Germline V CDR1 and CDR2: MDHEN, SYDVKM. V gave up 2 bases and J gave up 9 bases, with 20 bases separating them. This CDR3 comprises 17 residues.

This chain uses TRBV28 with TRBJ1-2; 9 bases line up with TRBD1. Germline V gene lookup returns CDR1 MDHEN and CDR2 SYDVKM. The length of the CDR3 is 15 residues. V lost 6 bases to trimming and J lost 7 bases; unmatched junction nucleotides: 12. The CDR3 loop reads CASRAQGARYTGYTF. Here the CDR3 DNA reads TGTGCCAGCAGGGCACAGGGGGCGAGGTATACTGGCTACACCTTC.

J is TRBJ2-5 and V is TRBV29-1, with D unclear. Germline CDR1 SQVTM, CDR2 ANQGSEA. This CDR3 comprises 10 residues. V gave up 7 bases and J gave up 2 bases, with 5 bases separating them. CDR3 in DNA: TGCAGCGGGGTACAAGAGACCCAGTACTTC. Translation: CSGVQETQYF.

The V gene is TRBV19, the J gene TRBJ2-5, with a tentative D call TRBD2 (7 bases). This CDR3 is built from 15 residues. Germline V CDR1 and CDR2: LNHDA, SQIVND (reference sequence). V lost 4 bases, J lost 3 bases, and 15 bases lay in between. The CDR3 DNA sequence: TGTGCCAGTAGTACTGGGGGGGCTTGGAAAGAGACCCAGTACTTC. This sequence encodes CASSTGGAWKETQYF.

The V call is TRBV6-1, the J call TRBJ2-7, with 9 bases identical to TRBD2. This CDR3 has 14 amino acids. V lost 5 bases to trimming and J lost 4 bases; unmatched junction nucleotides: 6. The germline gives CDR1 MNHNS, CDR2 SASEGT. In DNA, the CDR3 is TGTGCCAGCAGTCCCGGGACTAGCATTTACGAGCAGTACTTC. Protein sequence: CASSPGTSIYEQYF.

This clone was observed at least ten times. The chain has TRBV5-1 and TRBJ1-6; a weak D match, TRBD1 (6 bases). This CDR3 spans 15 amino acids. Germline CDR1 reads SGHRS; CDR2 reads YFSETQ. Trimming shortened V by 1 base and J by 5 bases, and 10 bases separated the two germline ends. CDR3 sequence: CASSLSGADNSPLHF. The CDR3 DNA reads as TGCGCCAGCAGCTTGTCAGGGGCGGATAATTCACCCCTCCACTTT.

This clone occurred once. V and J are TRBV6-6 and TRBJ1-1; weak D call: TRBD1 (5 bases). CDR3 length: 12 residues. Trimming removed 4 bases from V and 6 bases from J, with 9 bases in between. Per germline, CDR1 MNHNY and CDR2 SVGAGI (reference sequence). CDR3 in amino acids: CASSFRGAEAFF. CDR3 in DNA: TGTGCCAGCAGTTTCCGGGGCGCTGAAGCTTTCTTT.

The chain joins TRBV5-1 to TRBJ2-1; TRBD2 agrees at 9 bases. CDR1 and CDR2 (germline): SGHRS, YFSETQ. J gave up 0 bases and V 3 bases, and 7 bases lay outside the gene matches. The CDR3 sequence is 17 residues long. CDR3 nucleotides: TGCGCCAGCAGCTCCAACCCTAGCGGGGCCTCCTACAATGAGCAGTTCTTC. Translated, it gives CASSSNPSGASYNEQFF.

J is TRBJ2-2 and V is TRBV9, with D possibly being TRBD2 (5 bases). V was cut by 1 base and J by 7 bases, with 14 bases left in between. This CDR3 comprises 15 residues. Germline V gene lookup returns CDR1 SGDLS and CDR2 YYNGEE. CDR3: CASSVFPSEGGELFF. DNA of the CDR3: TGTGCCAGCAGCGTATTCCCCTCAGAGGGCGGGGAGCTGTTTTTT. The whole variable domain, remainder taken from reference TRBV9 and TRBJ2-2, is DSGVTQTPKHLITATGQRVTLRCSPRSGDLSVYWYQQSLDQGLQFLIQYYNGEERAKGNILERFSAQQFPDLHSELNLSSLELGDSALYFCASSVFPSEGGELFFGEGSRLTVL.

The genes are TRBV15 and TRBJ1-5, with D unresolved. CDR1 is LNHNV, CDR2 YYDKDF, per germline (reference sequence). Trimming left V 1 base short and J 11 bases short, with 15 bases between. The CDR3 consists of 14 residues. Written as DNA, the CDR3 is TGTGCCACCAGCAGAGGGCGATCCCGTACAGCCCAGCATTTT. The encoded protein is CATSRGRSRTAQHF.

V and J are TRBV6-6 and TRBJ2-3, with D perhaps TRBD2 (6 bases). Germline CDR1 is MNHNY and CDR2 is SVGAGI (reference sequence). The CDR3 covers 16 residues. V lost 2 bases, J lost 0 bases, and 12 bases lay in between. The CDR3 loop is CASSYTLSGSTDTQYF. Here the CDR3 DNA reads TGTGCCAGCAGTTACACCCTTAGCGGAAGCACAGATACGCAGTATTTT.

The rearrangement joins TRBV10-3 to TRBJ1-2, with a possible D match to TRBD1 (6 bases). Trimming cost V 5 bases and J 4 bases, with 17 bases left between them. The CDR3 is 15 amino acids. Germline values: CDR1 ENHRY, CDR2 SYGVKD. The CDR3, as DNA: TGTGCCATCAGTTCGGACAGCTCATCTATCTATGGCTACACCTTC. This codes for CAISSDSSSIYGYTF.

This chain joins TRBV18 and TRBJ2-7; TRBD1 aligns across 9 bases. The CDR3 covers 12 residues. The V segment lost 6 bases and the J segment 5 bases; nucleotides outside the gene matches: 2. CDR1 is KGHSH and CDR2 is LQKENI in the germline V gene. CDR3: CASSGQGHEQYF. CDR3 in DNA: TGTGCCAGCTCGGGACAGGGCCACGAGCAGTACTTC.

V is TRBV5-6 and J is TRBJ2-7; no clear D. Germline V CDR1 and CDR2: SGHDT, YYEEEE. CDR3 size: 15 residues. The V gene lost 4 bases and the J gene lost 5 bases, with 19 bases spanning the gap. Written as DNA, the CDR3 is TGTGCCAGCAGCCTGGGGTCCGGTTTAAGGAACGAGCAGTACTTC. Amino acid sequence: CASSLGSGLRNEQYF. The full variable domain, with the rest looked up from reference TRBV5-6 and TRBJ2-7, is DAGVTQSPTHLIKTRGQQVTLRCSPKSGHDTVSWYQQALGQGPQFIFQYYEEEERQRGNFPDRFSGHQFPNYSSELNVNALLLGDSALYLCASSLGSGLRNEQYFGPGTRLTVT.

The V call is TRBV27, the J call TRBJ1-2, with 8 bases aligning to TRBD1. The CDR3 is 15 amino acids. The germline CDR1 and CDR2 sequences are MNHEY and SMNVEV (reference sequence). V lost 5 bases to trimming and J lost 2 bases; unmatched junction nucleotides: 7. CDR3 sequence (DNA): TGTGCCAGCAGTACGTCAGGGGGCGTAAACTATGGCTACACCTTC. Amino acids: CASSTSGGVNYGYTF.

The J gene is TRBJ2-7, the V gene TRBV5-1; D possibly corresponds to TRBD1 (6 bases). From germline, CDR1 is SGHRS and CDR2 YFSETQ. The CDR3 totals 16 residues. With 4 bases removed from V and 4 bases from J, the gap between germline ends came to 21 bases. DNA of the CDR3: TGCGCCAGCAGCGAACGACCGGGACACCTCGGTTACGAGCAGTACTTC. Encoded protein: CASSERPGHLGYEQYF.